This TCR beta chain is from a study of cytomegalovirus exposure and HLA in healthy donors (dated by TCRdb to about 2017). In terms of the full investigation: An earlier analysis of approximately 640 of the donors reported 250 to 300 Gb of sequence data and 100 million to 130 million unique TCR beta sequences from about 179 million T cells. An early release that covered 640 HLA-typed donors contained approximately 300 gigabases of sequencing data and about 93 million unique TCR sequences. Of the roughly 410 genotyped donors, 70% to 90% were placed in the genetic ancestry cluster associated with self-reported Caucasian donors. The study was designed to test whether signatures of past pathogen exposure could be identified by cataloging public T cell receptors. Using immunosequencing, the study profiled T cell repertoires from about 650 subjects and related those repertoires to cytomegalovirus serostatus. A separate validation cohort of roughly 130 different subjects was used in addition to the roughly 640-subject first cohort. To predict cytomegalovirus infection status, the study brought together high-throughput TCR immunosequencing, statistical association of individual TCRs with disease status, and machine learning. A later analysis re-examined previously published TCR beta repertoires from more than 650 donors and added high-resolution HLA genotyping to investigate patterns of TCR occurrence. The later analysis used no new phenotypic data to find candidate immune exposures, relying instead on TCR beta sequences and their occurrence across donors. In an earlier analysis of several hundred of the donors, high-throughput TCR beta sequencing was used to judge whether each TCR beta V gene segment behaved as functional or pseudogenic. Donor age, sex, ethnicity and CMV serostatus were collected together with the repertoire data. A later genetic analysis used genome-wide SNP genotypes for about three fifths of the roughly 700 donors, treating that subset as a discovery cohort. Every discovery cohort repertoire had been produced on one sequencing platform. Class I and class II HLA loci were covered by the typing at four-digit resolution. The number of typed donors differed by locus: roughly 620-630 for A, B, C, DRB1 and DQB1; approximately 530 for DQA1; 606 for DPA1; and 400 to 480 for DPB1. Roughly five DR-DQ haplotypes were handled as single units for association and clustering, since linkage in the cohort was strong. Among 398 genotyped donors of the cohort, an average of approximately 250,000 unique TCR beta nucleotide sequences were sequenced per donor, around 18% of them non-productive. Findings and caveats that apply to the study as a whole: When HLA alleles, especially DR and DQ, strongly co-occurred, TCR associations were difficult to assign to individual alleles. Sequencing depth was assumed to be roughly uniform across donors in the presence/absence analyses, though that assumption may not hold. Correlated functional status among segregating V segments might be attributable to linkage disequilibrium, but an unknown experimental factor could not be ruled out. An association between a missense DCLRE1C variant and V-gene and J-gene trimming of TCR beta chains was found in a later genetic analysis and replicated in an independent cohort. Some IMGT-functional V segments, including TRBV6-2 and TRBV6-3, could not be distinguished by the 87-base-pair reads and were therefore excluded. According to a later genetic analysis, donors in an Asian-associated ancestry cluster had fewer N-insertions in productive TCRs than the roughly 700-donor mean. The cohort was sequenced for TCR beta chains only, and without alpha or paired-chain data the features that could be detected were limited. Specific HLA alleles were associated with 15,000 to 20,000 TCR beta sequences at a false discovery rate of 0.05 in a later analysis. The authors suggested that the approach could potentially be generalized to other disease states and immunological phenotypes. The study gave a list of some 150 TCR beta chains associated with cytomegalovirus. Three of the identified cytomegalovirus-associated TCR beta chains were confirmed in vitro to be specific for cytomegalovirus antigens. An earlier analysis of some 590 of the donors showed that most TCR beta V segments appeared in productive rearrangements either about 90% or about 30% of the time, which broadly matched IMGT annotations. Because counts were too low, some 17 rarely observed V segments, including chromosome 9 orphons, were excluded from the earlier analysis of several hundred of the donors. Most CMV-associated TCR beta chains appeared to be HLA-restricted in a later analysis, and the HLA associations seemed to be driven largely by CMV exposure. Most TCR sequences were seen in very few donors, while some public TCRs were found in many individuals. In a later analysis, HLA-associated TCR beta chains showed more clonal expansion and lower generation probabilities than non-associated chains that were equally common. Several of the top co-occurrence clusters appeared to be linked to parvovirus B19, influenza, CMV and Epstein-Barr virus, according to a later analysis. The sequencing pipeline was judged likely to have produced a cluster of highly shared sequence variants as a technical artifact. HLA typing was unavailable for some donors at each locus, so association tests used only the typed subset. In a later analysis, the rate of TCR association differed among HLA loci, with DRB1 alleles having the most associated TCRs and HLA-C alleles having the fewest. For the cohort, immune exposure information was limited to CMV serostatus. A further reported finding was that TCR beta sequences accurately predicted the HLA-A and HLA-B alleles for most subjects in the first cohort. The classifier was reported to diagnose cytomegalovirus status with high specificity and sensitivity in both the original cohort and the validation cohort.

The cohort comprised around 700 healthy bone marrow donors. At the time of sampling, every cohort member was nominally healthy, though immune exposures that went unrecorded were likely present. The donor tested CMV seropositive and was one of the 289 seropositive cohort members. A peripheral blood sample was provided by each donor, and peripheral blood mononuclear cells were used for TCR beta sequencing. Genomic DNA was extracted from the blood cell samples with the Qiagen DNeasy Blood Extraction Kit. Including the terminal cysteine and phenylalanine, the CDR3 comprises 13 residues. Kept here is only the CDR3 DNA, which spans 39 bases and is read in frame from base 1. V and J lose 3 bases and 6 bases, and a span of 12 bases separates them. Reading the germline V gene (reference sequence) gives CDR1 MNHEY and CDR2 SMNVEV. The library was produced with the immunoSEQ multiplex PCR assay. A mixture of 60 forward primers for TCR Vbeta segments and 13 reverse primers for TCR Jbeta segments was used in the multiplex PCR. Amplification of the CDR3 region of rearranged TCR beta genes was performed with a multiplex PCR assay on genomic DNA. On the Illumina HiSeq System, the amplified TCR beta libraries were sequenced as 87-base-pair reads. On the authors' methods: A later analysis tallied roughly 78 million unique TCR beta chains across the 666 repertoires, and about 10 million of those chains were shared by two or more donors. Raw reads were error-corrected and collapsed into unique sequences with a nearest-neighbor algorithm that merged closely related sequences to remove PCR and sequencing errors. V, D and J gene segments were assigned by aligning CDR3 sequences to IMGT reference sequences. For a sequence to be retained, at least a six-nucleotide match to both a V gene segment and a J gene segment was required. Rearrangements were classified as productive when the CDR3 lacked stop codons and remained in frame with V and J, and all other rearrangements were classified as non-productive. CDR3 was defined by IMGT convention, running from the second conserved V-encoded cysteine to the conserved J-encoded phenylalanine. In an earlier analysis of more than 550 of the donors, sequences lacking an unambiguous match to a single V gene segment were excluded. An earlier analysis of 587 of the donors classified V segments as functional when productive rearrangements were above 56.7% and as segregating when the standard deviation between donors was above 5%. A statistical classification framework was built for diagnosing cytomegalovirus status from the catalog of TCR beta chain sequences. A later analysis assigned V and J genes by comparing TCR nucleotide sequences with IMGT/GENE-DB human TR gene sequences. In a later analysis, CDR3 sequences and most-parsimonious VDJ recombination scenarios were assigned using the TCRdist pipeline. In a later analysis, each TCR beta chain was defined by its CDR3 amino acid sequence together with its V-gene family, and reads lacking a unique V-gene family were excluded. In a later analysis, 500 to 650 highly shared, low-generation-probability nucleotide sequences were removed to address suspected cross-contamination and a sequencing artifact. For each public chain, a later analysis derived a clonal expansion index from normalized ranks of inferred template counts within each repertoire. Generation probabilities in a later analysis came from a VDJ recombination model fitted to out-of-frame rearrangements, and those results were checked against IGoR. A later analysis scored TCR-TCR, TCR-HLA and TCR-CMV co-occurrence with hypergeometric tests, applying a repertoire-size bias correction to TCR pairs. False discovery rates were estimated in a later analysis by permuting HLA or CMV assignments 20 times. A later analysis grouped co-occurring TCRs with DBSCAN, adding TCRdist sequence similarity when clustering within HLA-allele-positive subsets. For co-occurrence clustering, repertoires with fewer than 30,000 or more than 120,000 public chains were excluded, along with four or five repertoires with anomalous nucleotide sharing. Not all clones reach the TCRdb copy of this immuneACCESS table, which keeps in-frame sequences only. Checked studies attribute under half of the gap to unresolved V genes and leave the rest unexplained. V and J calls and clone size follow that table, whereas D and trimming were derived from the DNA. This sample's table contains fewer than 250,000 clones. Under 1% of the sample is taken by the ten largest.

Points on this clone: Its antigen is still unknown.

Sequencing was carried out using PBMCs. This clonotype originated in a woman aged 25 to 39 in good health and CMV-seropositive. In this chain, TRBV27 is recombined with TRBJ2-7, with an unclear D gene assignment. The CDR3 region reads CASSFTFPTEQYF. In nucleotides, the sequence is TGTGCCAGCAGTTTCACATTCCCCACCGAGCAGTACTTC.